These T cell receptor beta chains were read from a single sample in a study of tumor-infiltrating lymphocytes in primary liver carcinoma. TCRdb ran MiXCR on the multiplex PCR reads and lists one entry per CDR3 protein. The data show about 84,000 distinct CDR3 sequences, approximately 72% seen once. Specimen: liver tumor tissue from sampling region 1. These receptors were collected from a man aged 35 to 55 with primary liver carcinoma and hepatitis B virus infection. The CDR3 runs from the conserved cysteine through the conserved F or W. The D gene is left open where the match is weak. The size entry is marked missing in some rows and otherwise reads once, few, many or a size class.

.	TRBD2	TRBV5-1	TRBJ2-5	15	TGCGCCAGCAGCTTACCAGCGGGAGAAGGAGGGACCCAGTATTTC	CASSLPAGEGGTQYF
.	TRBD1	TRBV11-2	TRBJ1-1	15	TGTGCCAGCTCTCCAATGCAGGGGGCGAACACTGAAGCTTTCTTT	CASSPMQGANTEAFF
.	TRBD2	TRBV20-1	TRBJ2-1	15	TGCAGTGCCAGCAAGACTAGCGGGGGGTACAATGTGCAGTTCTTC	CSASKTSGGYNVQFF
.	TRBD1	TRBV29-1	TRBJ2-1	14	TGCAGCGGATCGCAGGGACAGTGGGTGGATGAGCAGTTTTTC	CSGSQGQWVDEQFF
.	.	TRBV11-1	TRBJ2-7	13	TGTGCCGGCAGTGATGGCAAAACCTACGAGCAGTACTTC	CAGSDGKTYEQYF
many	TRBD1	TRBV7-9	TRBJ2-3	14	TGTGCCAGCAGTCCCGAGACAGGGGGCTATACGCAGTATTTT	CASSPETGGYTQYF
.	.	TRBV5-1	TRBJ2-1	16	TGCGCCAGCAGCCGGGACGTGCGGTCCTCCTACAATGAGCAGTTTTTC	CASSRDVRSSYNEQFF
many	.	TRBV12-3/TRBV12-4	TRBJ2-3	16	TGTGCCAGCAGTCCCCGGAGTCAAGCTTCCACAGATACGCAGTATTTT	CASSPRSQASTDTQYF
.	.	TRBV5-1	TRBJ2-5	14	TGCGCCAGCAGCATCGGAGAGAGGGGAGAGACCCAGTACTTC	CASSIGERGETQYF
.	.	TRBV6-6	TRBJ2-1	14	TGTGCCAGCTCCTTCGGGGAGAGACACAATGAGCACTCCTTC	CASSFGERHNEHSF
few	.	TRBV20-1	TRBJ2-5	12	TGCAGTGGGGCCGAAGGCAAAGAGACCCAGTACTTC	CSGAEGKETQYF
.	.	TRBV12-3/TRBV12-4	TRBJ2-3	14	TGTGCCAGCAGTCGAGGGAACCCCTGGGATATGCAGTATTTT	CASSRGNPWDMQYF
.	.	TRBV28	TRBJ2-7	14	TGTGCCAGCAGTAACCCAGGGGAGGCGTACGAGCAGTACTTC	CASSNPGEAYEQYF
.	TRBD1	TRBV29-1	TRBJ2-7	14	TGCAGCGTTGTTGGACAGGGGTTTACCGGCGAGCAGTACTTC	CSVVGQGFTGEQYF
.	TRBD1	TRBV28	TRBJ2-3	16	TGTGTCGGCAGTGGGGCTGGGGACAGGGGCACAGATACGCAGTATTTT	CVGSGAGDRGTDTQYF
.	TRBD2	TRBV11-2	TRBJ2-7	15	TGTGCCAGCAGCTTTCGCGGGGGGAACCACTATGAGCAGTACTTC	CASSFRGGNHYEQYF
once	.	TRBV4-1	TRBJ1-4	16	TGCGCCAGCAGCCAAGAACCCGGCGGCTACCCCGAAAAACTGTTTTTT	CASSQEPGGYPEKLFF
once	.	TRBV12-3/TRBV12-4	TRBJ2-3	13	TGTGCCAGTAATGCGGACGGCACAGATACGCAGTATTTT	CASNADGTDTQYF